These 27 T cell receptor beta chains were sequenced from one sample in a study of T-cell reconstitution after alpha-beta-depleted transplantation in children. As it was prepared, the TCRbeta library received unique molecular identifiers. TCRdb recomputed calls from the PCR reads with MiXCR, one row per CDR3 protein. The profile shows 580,000 or so distinct CDR3 sequences, 23% of them singletons. Sequencing was performed on PBMCs, mostly from graft donor cells, taken 360 days after TCRalphabeta/CD19-depleted stem cell transplant. All receptors derive from a boy under two years old who had a stem cell transplant for acute myeloid leukemia, so the T cells may come from the graft donor.

This clonotype turned up a few times. One end of the junction varies from germline; a read error may be responsible. CDR3 residues: CASSYRGEAFF. CDR3 DNA: TGTGCCAGTAGTTACCGAGGGGAAGCTTTCTTT. The rearrangement uses TRBV6-5 and TRBJ1-1; D is ambiguous. Germline CDR1 MNHEY, CDR2 SVGAGI. This CDR3 contains 11 residues.

There are many counts of this clonotype. This rearrangement joins TRBV7-2 to TRBJ2-7; D is possibly TRBD1 (6 bases). Per germline, CDR1 SGHTA and CDR2 FQGNSA. Trimming cost V 4 bases and J 4 bases, with 14 bases left between them. CDR3 length: 14 amino acids. CDR3 residues: CASSSGQPIYEQYF. CDR3 nucleotides: TGTGCCAGCAGCTCTGGACAGCCTATTTACGAGCAGTACTTC.

The chain couples TRBV10-3 to TRBJ2-2; D is ambiguous. V was trimmed by 0 bases and J by 7 bases, leaving 6 bases between them. The CDR3 length is 13 residues. Germline CDR1 is ENHRY and CDR2 is SYGVKD. The CDR3 region is CAISESPIGELFF. CDR3 nucleotides: TGTGCCATCAGTGAGTCCCCAATCGGGGAGCTGTTTTTT.

This clonotype was seen more than once but under ten times. The chain has TRBV15 and TRBJ1-2; D is uncertain. Germline loops: CDR1 LNHNV, CDR2 YYDKDF (reference sequence). This CDR3 is 16 amino acids long. V lost 0 bases, J lost 3 bases, and 14 bases lay in between. This chain's CDR3 is CATSRDMRNRYYGYTF. For the CDR3, the DNA is TGTGCCACCAGCAGAGATATGAGGAATCGCTACTATGGCTACACCTTC.

V gene TRBV10-3 combines with J gene TRBJ2-5, with D unclear. Trimming stripped 6 bases from V and 4 bases from J, with 15 bases between. Per germline, CDR1 ENHRY and CDR2 SYGVKD. The CDR3 is 14 residues long. The CDR3 DNA follows: TGTGCCATCAGCCCCCGGGCGGACCTAGAGACCCAGTACTTC. Translation: CAISPRADLETQYF.

The V gene is TRBV6-5, the J gene TRBJ2-2, with D perhaps being TRBD1 or TRBD2 (5 bases each). Germline lookup yields CDR1 MNHEY and CDR2 SVGAGI. The CDR3 has 16 amino acids. The V end was cut by 3 bases, the J end by 4 bases, with 15 bases between. The CDR3 DNA sequence: TGTGCCAGCAGTTATCGGTCAGGGAGACCCACCGGGGAGCTGTTTTTT. Protein product: CASSYRSGRPTGELFF.

This clonotype was counted many times. The rearrangement uses TRBV6-5 and TRBJ2-7; TRBD2 matches at 13 bases. CDR1 and CDR2 from the germline V gene are MNHEY and SVGAGI. V lost 2 bases and J lost 0; bases outside the gene matches: 10. This CDR3 region has 19 residues. This CDR3 reads CASSYAPLAGGRGSYEQYV. Written as DNA, the CDR3 is TGTGCCAGCAGTTACGCCCCACTAGCGGGGGGGCGAGGCTCCTACGAGCAGTACGTC.

This clonotype was seen at least ten times. The rearrangement links TRBV6-5 to TRBJ2-2; the D is unclear. V was clipped by 4 bases and J by 1 base, with 7 bases between them. In germline, CDR1 is MNHEY, CDR2 SVGAGI. CDR3 length: 14 amino acids. CDR3 protein: CASSSYRNTGELFF. The CDR3, as DNA: TGTGCCAGCAGTTCCTACAGGAACACCGGGGAGCTGTTTTTT.

This clonotype was seen ten or more times. The V gene is TRBV28, the J gene TRBJ2-7; D possibly matches TRBD1 or TRBD2 (5 bases each). V lost 5 bases, J lost 6 bases, and 17 bases lay in between. CDR1 is MDHEN, CDR2 SYDVKM, per germline. The CDR3 runs to 14 residues. For the CDR3, the DNA is TGTGCCAGCAGTACCACAGGATTAGCGAGCGAGCAGTACGTC. Its translation is CASSTTGLASEQYV.

The chain links TRBV7-9 to TRBJ2-1, with TRBD1 identical over 8 bases. V lost 5 bases, J lost 4 bases, and 10 bases stayed unmatched. The length of the CDR3 is 16 residues. Germline V lookup: CDR1 SEHNR, CDR2 FQNEAQ (reference sequence). CDR3 nucleotide sequence: TGTGCCAGCAGCCTCACGGGACAGGCGATATACAATGAGCAGTTCTTC. Translating it yields CASSLTGQAIYNEQFF.

The sample holds a few counts of this clonotype. V gene TRBV24-1 combines with J gene TRBJ2-3, with D maybe TRBD2 (5 bases). V dropped 3 bases and J dropped 2 bases, with 14 bases sitting between them. The length of the CDR3 is 16 residues. The germline CDR1 and CDR2 sequences are KGHDR and SFDVKD. The chain's CDR3 is CATSDKRVRATDTQYF. CDR3 nucleotides: TGTGCCACCAGTGATAAGAGGGTAAGGGCCACAGATACGCAGTATTTT.

This clonotype has a handful of counts. CDR3 protein: CASRGRGQREAFF. Written as DNA, the CDR3 is TGTGCCAGCAGAGGCAGGGGGCAGAGGGAAGCTTTCTTT. This chain links TRBV6-1 with TRBJ1-1; 8 bases map to TRBD1. The length of the CDR3 is 13 residues. The V gene end was trimmed by 6 bases and the J gene end by 8 bases; junction bases not matched to a gene: 8. CDR1 and CDR2 from the germline V gene are MNHNS and SASEGT.

The chain carries TRBV12-3 or TRBV12-4 and TRBJ1-2, with D uncertain. V was pared by 6 bases and J by 4 bases, with 12 bases between. The length of the CDR3 is 13 residues. The CDR3 DNA sequence: TGTGCCAGCAGCACCGGGAGCTCCTATGGCTACACCTTC. Translated, it gives CASSTGSSYGYTF.

CDR3 region: CASSEGVYLSYEQYF. In nucleotides, the CDR3 is TGCGCCAGCAGCGAAGGGGTTTACCTCTCCTACGAGCAGTACTTC. V usage is TRBV4-3 and J usage is TRBJ2-7; tentative D call: TRBD1 (5 bases). The CDR3 has 15 amino acids. Trimming took off 5 bases at V and 0 bases at J, with 14 bases between the two ends. Germline V gene lookup returns CDR1 LGHNA and CDR2 YSLEER.

This clonotype was seen many times. The chain carries TRBV12-3 or TRBV12-4 and TRBJ2-1, with D possibly being TRBD1 (5 bases). This CDR3 spans 14 amino acids. V dropped 4 bases and J dropped 2 bases, with 9 bases sitting between them. The CDR3 DNA reads TGTGCCAGCAGTTCTATGGGGCCCTACAATGAGCAGTTCTTC. Translated: CASSSMGPYNEQFF.

This rearrangement joins TRBV7-2 to TRBJ2-1, with 7 nucleotides matching TRBD2. The germline V gene encodes CDR1 SGHTA and CDR2 FQGNSA. The V gene end was trimmed by 2 bases and the J gene end by 6 bases; junction bases not matched to a gene: 4. The CDR3 is 14 amino acids. The CDR3: CASSLRGVRNEQFF. CDR3 bases: TGTGCCAGCAGCTTACGGGGGGTACGCAATGAGCAGTTCTTC.

This clonotype came up many times. CDR3 sequence (DNA): TGCGCCAGCAGCTTGGAGGCGGGGGGACGACTCTCCGGCTACTTC. Its translation: CASSLEAGGRLSGYF. This chain joins TRBV5-1 and TRBJ2-5, with 8 bases that match TRBD2. Germline CDR1 reads SGHRS; CDR2 reads YFSETQ. The junction had 15 bases not matched to a gene; V was cut back by 0 bases and J by 14 bases. There are 15 residues in the CDR3.

This clonotype was seen a single time. The chain employs TRBV18 and TRBJ2-7; 7 nucleotides line up with TRBD2. The CDR3 is 19 amino acids. Germline V gene lookup returns CDR1 KGHSH and CDR2 LQKENI. J gave up 6 bases and V 2 bases, and 22 bases lay outside the gene matches. CDR3 coding DNA: TGTGCCAGCTCACCAGGGACCTACGCACCCGGGACTACGGCATCCGAGCAGTACTTC. Residues: CASSPGTYAPGTTASEQYF.

This chain links TRBV6-2 or TRBV6-3 with TRBJ1-2; D is perhaps TRBD1 (5 bases). Germline lookup yields CDR1 MNHEY and CDR2 SVGEGT. The CDR3 is 15 amino acids. With 2 bases removed from V and 3 bases from J, the gap between germline ends came to 13 bases. The CDR3 spells CASSYEPKGDYGYTF. The CDR3 DNA sequence: TGTGCCAGCAGTTACGAGCCGAAAGGGGACTATGGCTACACCTTC.

Ten or more counts support this clonotype. The V and J genes are TRBV7-9 and TRBJ2-3; TRBD1 might be the D (6 bases). Germline-derived CDR1 and CDR2 are SEHNR and FQNEAQ (reference sequence). The CDR3 spans 14 residues. Between the trimmed V and J ends, which lost 8 bases and 2 bases, there was a span of 14 bases. This chain's CDR3 is CASRRRTATDTQYF. CDR3 nucleotides: TGTGCCAGCCGCCGCCGGACAGCCACAGATACGCAGTATTTT.

This clonotype occurred many times. The chain carries TRBV5-6 and TRBJ2-3; 8 nucleotides match TRBD2. This CDR3 is built from 15 residues. From germline, CDR1 is SGHDT and CDR2 YYEEEE. J gave up 6 bases and V 7 bases, and 13 bases lay outside the gene matches. The CDR3 sequence: CASLSRAGGQDTQYF. CDR3 bases: TGTGCCAGCCTCAGCAGGGCGGGGGGCCAGGATACGCAGTATTTT.

The chain joins TRBV20-1 to TRBJ2-1; D gene uncertain. V gave up 3 bases and J gave up 3 bases, with 12 bases separating them. The CDR3 runs 14 residues. Germline CDR1 DFQATT, CDR2 SNEGSKA (reference sequence). The CDR3 reads CSASNGDLYNEQFF. CDR3 bases: TGCAGTGCTAGTAACGGAGACCTCTACAATGAGCAGTTCTTC.

This clonotype was seen only a few times. The V gene is TRBV15, the J gene TRBJ1-4; D is uncertain. The CDR3 covers 15 residues. The V and J ends lost 0 bases and 7 bases respectively, with 12 bases between them. Germline V gives CDR1 LNHNV, CDR2 YYDKDF (reference sequence). CDR3 sequence (DNA): TGTGCCACCAGCAGAGATCGGGGTGGGAGTGAAAAACTGTTTTTT. Translated, it gives CATSRDRGGSEKLFF.

In this sample, this clonotype turned up once. This chain links TRBV6-5 with TRBJ2-1, with TRBD1 matching over 8 bases. Germline CDR1 and CDR2: MNHEY and SVGAGI. CDR3 length: 16 residues. V shed 0 bases and J 6 bases; nucleotides not matched to a gene: 7. CDR3 in amino acids: CASSYSRTGGGNEQFF. CDR3 nucleotides: TGTGCCAGCAGTTACTCGAGAACAGGGGGAGGCAATGAGCAGTTCTTC.

The chain employs TRBV5-6 and TRBJ2-7; D is undetermined. CDR1 is SGHDT, CDR2 YYEEEE, per germline. This CDR3 has 14 amino acids. Deletions cut 3 bases from V and 2 bases from J, with 12 bases between. The CDR3 loop is CASSSLMSAYEQYV. In DNA, the CDR3 is TGTGCCAGCAGCTCCCTGATGAGCGCCTACGAGCAGTACGTC.

The chain recombines TRBV6-2 or TRBV6-3 with TRBJ2-3; D call uncertain. Trimming pared 0 bases from V and 2 bases from J, leaving 9 bases between. Germline V gives CDR1 MNHEY, CDR2 SVGEGT. CDR3 length equals 15 residues. CDR3 bases: TGTGCCAGCAGTTACTCGCGGCTACACACAGATACGCAGTATTTT. It specifies CASSYSRLHTDTQYF.

V gene TRBV29-1 combines with J gene TRBJ1-2; 10 bases match TRBD1. The CDR3 runs to 12 residues. V was clipped by 5 bases and J by 5 bases; unmatched bases: 2. Germline V gene lookup returns CDR1 SQVTM and CDR2 ANQGSEA. The CDR3, as DNA: TGCAGCGTTCGGGACAGGGGATATGGCTACACCTTC. Protein sequence: CSVRDRGYGYTF.